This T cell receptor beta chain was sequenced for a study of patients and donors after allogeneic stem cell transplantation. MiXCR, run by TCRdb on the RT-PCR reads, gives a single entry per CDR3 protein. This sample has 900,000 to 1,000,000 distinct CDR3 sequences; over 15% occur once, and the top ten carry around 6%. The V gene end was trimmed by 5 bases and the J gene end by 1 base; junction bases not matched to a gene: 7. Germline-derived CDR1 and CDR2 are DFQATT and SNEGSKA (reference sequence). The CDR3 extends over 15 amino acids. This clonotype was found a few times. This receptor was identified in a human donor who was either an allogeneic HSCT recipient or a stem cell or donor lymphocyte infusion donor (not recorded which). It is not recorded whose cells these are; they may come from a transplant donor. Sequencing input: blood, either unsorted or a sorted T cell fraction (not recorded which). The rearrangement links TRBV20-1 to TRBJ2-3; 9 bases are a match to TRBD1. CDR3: CSAGGQGIGTDTQYF. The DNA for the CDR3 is TGCAGTGCTGGGGGACAGGGTATTGGCACAGATACGCAGTATTTT.